This passage covers 23 T cell receptor beta chains from one sample sequenced in a study of graft-versus-host responses after intestinal transplantation. The antigens of these receptors remain unknown. Libraries were prepared by immunoSEQ multiplex PCR; TCRdb keeps only in-frame clonotypes and omits some of them. The sample records 96,000 or so clones, roughly nine tenths being singletons. This material consisted of unstimulated CD4+ T cells sorted from spleen or lymph node cells, taken before intestinal transplant. The receptors stem from a human donor who received an intestinal transplant.

The chain recombines TRBV19 with TRBJ2-1, with 9 bases lining up with TRBD2. Germline V gene sequence: CDR1 LNHDA, CDR2 SQIVND (reference sequence). The CDR3 spans 16 residues. V shed 4 bases and J 4 bases; nucleotides not matched to a gene: 8. The CDR3 sequence: CASSTFSSGAYNEQFF. In nucleotides, the CDR3 is TGTGCCAGTAGTACCTTTTCTAGCGGGGCTTACAATGAGCAGTTCTTC. Drawing the rest from reference TRBV19 and TRBJ2-1, the complete variable domain is DGGITQSPKYLFRKEGQNVTLSCEQNLNHDAMYWYRQDPGQGLRLIYYSQIVNDFQKGDIAEGYSVSREKKESFPLTVTSAQKNPTAFYLCASSTFSSGAYNEQFFGPGTRLTVL.

The rearrangement joins TRBV18 to TRBJ2-1, with D uncertain. Per germline, CDR1 KGHSH and CDR2 LQKENI. This CDR3 contains 15 residues. Trimming removed 4 bases at V and 0 bases at J, with 10 bases between. The CDR3 region has the DNA TGTGCCAGCTCACGAGACTCGAGCTCCTACAATGAGCAGTTCTTC. Residues: CASSRDSSSYNEQFF.

In this sample, this clone turned up once. This rearrangement joins TRBV5-6 to TRBJ2-1; TRBD2 matches 9 bases. The CDR3 is 16 amino acids. V was clipped by 0 bases and J by 3 bases; unmatched bases: 4. CDR1 is SGHDT and CDR2 is YYEEEE in the germline V gene. The CDR3 spells CASSLGLAGNYNEQFF. The CDR3 DNA follows: TGTGCCAGCAGCTTGGGGCTAGCGGGGAACTACAATGAGCAGTTCTTC.

The V and J genes are TRBV5-6 and TRBJ1-2; weak D call: TRBD1 (5 bases). The CDR3 loop spans 15 amino acids. CDR1 is SGHDT, CDR2 YYEEEE, per germline. V gave up 0 bases and J gave up 5 bases, with 14 bases separating them. CDR3 region: CASSLGSAGLYGYTF. The CDR3 DNA reads as TGTGCCAGCAGCTTGGGATCGGCAGGGCTTTATGGCTACACCTTC.

The CDR3 sequence is CASSLSGTAYEQYF. The DNA for the CDR3 is TGTGCCAGCAGCTTGAGTGGGACAGCGTACGAGCAGTACTTC. This chain joins TRBV5-6 and TRBJ2-7; TRBD1 agrees at 7 bases. This CDR3 is built from 14 residues. V dropped 1 base and J dropped 4; count of bases not matched to a gene: 5. Per germline, CDR1 SGHDT and CDR2 YYEEEE. Supplemented by reference TRBV5-6 and TRBJ2-7, the full variable domain reads DAGVTQSPTHLIKTRGQQVTLRCSPKSGHDTVSWYQQALGQGPQFIFQYYEEEERQRGNFPDRFSGHQFPNYSSELNVNALLLGDSALYLCASSLSGTAYEQYFGPGTRLTVT.

This chain links TRBV11-3 with TRBJ1-1; 9 nucleotides agree with TRBD1. CDR3 length: 19 amino acids. Germline-derived CDR1 and CDR2 are SGHNT and YENEEA. Germline trimming cut 5 bases from V and 3 bases from J; bases unmatched to any gene: 19. Written as DNA, the CDR3 is TGTGCCAGCAGCGAAGCCGGGACAGGGTTTGGGTATCCGTACACTGAAGCTTTCTTT. Translated: CASSEAGTGFGYPYTEAFF.

The chain employs TRBV29-1 and TRBJ2-5; D possibly corresponds to TRBD1 (6 bases). V gave up 6 bases and J gave up 4 bases, with 9 bases separating them. This CDR3 has 11 amino acids. Germline CDR1 reads SQVTM; CDR2 reads ANQGSEA. The CDR3 protein is CSVAQGETQYF. In DNA, the CDR3 is TGCAGCGTCGCACAGGGAGAGACCCAGTACTTC.

V gene TRBV30 combines with J gene TRBJ2-7; weak D call: TRBD2 (5 bases). V dropped 0 bases and J dropped 4 bases, with 16 bases sitting between them. The CDR3 runs 15 residues. Per germline, CDR1 GTSNPN and CDR2 SVGIG (reference sequence). CDR3: CAWSVNRLAIYEQYF. The CDR3 DNA sequence: TGTGCCTGGAGTGTAAACCGGCTAGCAATTTACGAGCAGTACTTC.

The rearrangement uses TRBV6-5 and TRBJ1-2, with D hard to call. The CDR3 consists of 13 residues. V lost 0 bases and J 5 bases, leaving 7 bases between the germline ends. Germline V gene sequence: CDR1 MNHEY, CDR2 SVGAGI. DNA for the CDR3: TGTGCCAGCAGTTACTCTAGTCGGTATGGCTACACCTTC. Protein: CASSYSSRYGYTF.

The chain has TRBV6-5 and TRBJ2-7; 7 bases align to TRBD1. The germline V gene has CDR1 MNHEY and CDR2 SVGAGI. Unmatched junction bases numbered 7, after V lost 4 bases and J lost 13 bases. The CDR3 is made up of 11 amino acids. This chain's CDR3 is CASSSGQGVYF. Written as DNA, the CDR3 is TGTGCCAGCAGTTCCGGGCAGGGGGTATACTTC.

This clone was found once. The V and J genes are TRBV19 and TRBJ2-3, with 10 bases identical to TRBD2. The CDR3 is 16 amino acids. V was pared by 3 bases and J by 1 base, with 4 bases of the junction left unmatched. In germline, CDR1 is LNHDA, CDR2 SQIVND (reference sequence). The CDR3 DNA sequence: TGTGCCAGTAGTATTACCCTAGCGGGGGGCACAGATACGCAGTATTTT. Its translation is CASSITLAGGTDTQYF.

The chain joins TRBV9 to TRBJ2-7, with D maybe TRBD1 (6 bases). The CDR3 has 15 residues. The V gene's germline CDR1 is SGDLS and CDR2 YYNGEE. V lost 0 bases, J lost 2 bases, and 12 bases lay in between. The CDR3 here is CASSVGTGTPYEQYF. For the CDR3, the DNA is TGTGCCAGCAGCGTAGGCACAGGGACCCCCTACGAGCAGTACTTC.

The chain uses TRBV6-6 and TRBJ1-2, with D possibly matching TRBD1 (5 bases). This CDR3 comprises 14 residues. Germline lookup yields CDR1 MNHNY and CDR2 SVGAGI (reference sequence). Trimming pared 2 bases from V and 2 bases from J, leaving 9 bases between. In DNA, the CDR3 is TGTGCCAGCAGTTACCCCGACAGAAACTATGGCTACACCTTC. Translation gives CASSYPDRNYGYTF.

The chain has TRBV7-8 and TRBJ1-4; 7 nucleotides agree with TRBD1. Germline V gene sequence: CDR1 SGHVS, CDR2 FQNEAQ. CDR3 length equals 16 residues. V gave up 4 bases and J gave up 5 bases; unmatched junction bases: 10. CDR3 sequence: CASSSSGGTLNEKLFF. CDR3 nucleotides: TGTGCCAGCAGCTCCTCAGGGGGGACTCTCAATGAAAAACTGTTTTTT.

In DNA form, the CDR3 reads TGTGCCAGCAGTCTTTCCGACAGGAGGAACGAGCAGTACTTC. As protein: CASSLSDRRNEQYF. The genes are TRBV27 and TRBJ2-7; D possibly corresponds to TRBD1 (6 bases). The V and J ends lost 5 bases and 5 bases respectively, with 16 bases between them. Germline V gives CDR1 MNHEY, CDR2 SMNVEV (reference sequence). The CDR3 is 14 amino acids.

The chain carries TRBV18 and TRBJ2-7; the match to TRBD1 covers 10 bases. Germline trimming cut 1 base from V and 3 bases from J; bases unmatched to any gene: 6. The CDR3 runs 16 residues. CDR1 KGHSH and CDR2 LQKENI come from the germline V gene. The CDR3 reads CASSPRLGQGGYEQYF. The DNA of the CDR3 is TGTGCCAGCTCACCACGTTTAGGACAGGGGGGCTACGAGCAGTACTTC.

This chain joins TRBV2 and TRBJ1-1; D uncertain. The CDR3 extends over 13 amino acids. Trimming shortened V by 4 bases and J by 1 base, and 7 bases separated the two germline ends. Germline CDR1 and CDR2: SNHLY and FYNNEI. As DNA, the CDR3 is TGTGCCAGCAGTGGCCGGGAGAACACTGAAGCTTTCTTT. It translates to CASSGRENTEAFF.

The chain joins TRBV5-1 to TRBJ2-3, with 13 bases lining up with TRBD2. V gave up 3 bases and J gave up 0 bases; unmatched junction bases: 1. CDR1 is SGHRS, CDR2 YFSETQ, per germline. The CDR3 sequence is 16 residues long. CDR3 coding DNA: TGCGCCAGCAGCTCGGGACTAGCGGGAAGCACAGATACGCAGTATTTT. It is translated as CASSSGLAGSTDTQYF. The variable domain in full, with the rest retrieved from reference TRBV5-1 and TRBJ2-3, is KAGVTQTPRYLIKTRGQQVTLSCSPISGHRSVSWYQQTPGQGLQFLFEYFSETQRNKGNFPGRFSGRQFSNSRSEMNVSTLELGDSALYLCASSSGLAGSTDTQYFGPGTRLTVL.

The chain has TRBV2 and TRBJ1-2; 7 positions match TRBD1. The germline gives CDR1 SNHLY, CDR2 FYNNEI. This CDR3 region has 14 residues. V was clipped by 7 bases and J by 4 bases; unmatched bases: 9. The CDR3 loop is CASTGRDRSYGYTF. The DNA of the CDR3 is TGTGCCAGCACGGGCCGGGACAGATCCTATGGCTACACCTTC. The variable domain in full, completed from reference TRBV2 and TRBJ1-2, reads EPEVTQTPSHQVTQMGQEVILRCVPISNHLYFYWYRQILGQKVEFLVSFYNNEISEKSEIFDDQFSVERPDGSNFTLKIRSTKLEDSAMYFCASTGRDRSYGYTFGSGTRLTVV.

The V and J genes are TRBV2 and TRBJ2-3; TRBD2 matches at 15 bases. Germline CDR1 is SNHLY and CDR2 is FYNNEI. CDR3 size: 18 residues. With 4 bases clipped from V and 0 bases from J, the junction kept 5 bases outside the gene matches. The CDR3 is CASSAWTSGRASTDTQYF. In DNA, the CDR3 is TGTGCCAGCAGTGCCTGGACTAGCGGGAGGGCTAGCACAGATACGCAGTATTTT. The whole variable domain, filled in from reference TRBV2 and TRBJ2-3, reads EPEVTQTPSHQVTQMGQEVILRCVPISNHLYFYWYRQILGQKVEFLVSFYNNEISEKSEIFDDQFSVERPDGSNFTLKIRSTKLEDSAMYFCASSAWTSGRASTDTQYFGPGTRLTVL.

The rearrangement uses TRBV18 and TRBJ2-5, with TRBD2 identical over 9 bases. Trimming took 3 bases from V and 4 from J; bases not matched to a gene: 3. The germline gives CDR1 KGHSH, CDR2 LQKENI. The CDR3 loop spans 14 amino acids. CDR3 loop: CASSPGLAPETQYF. CDR3 nucleotides: TGTGCCAGCTCACCGGGACTAGCCCCAGAGACCCAGTACTTC.

V gene TRBV6-5 combines with J gene TRBJ2-7; TRBD1 matches at 8 bases. V lost 5 bases to trimming and J lost 0 bases; unmatched junction nucleotides: 6. CDR1 MNHEY and CDR2 SVGAGI come from the germline V gene. There are 15 residues in the CDR3. DNA for the CDR3: TGTGCCAGCAGTCCGTGGACAGGGAGCTCCTACGAGCAGTACTTC. Amino acid sequence: CASSPWTGSSYEQYF.

The chain has TRBV6-1 and TRBJ2-7; 11 nucleotides match TRBD1. The V and J ends lost 4 bases and 2 bases, in that order; junction bases with no gene match: 4. From germline, CDR1 is MNHNS and CDR2 SASEGT. The CDR3 is 15 amino acids. CDR3 protein: CASSVMDRGPYEQYF. The CDR3 DNA reads as TGTGCCAGCAGTGTAATGGACAGGGGGCCCTACGAGCAGTACTTC.